What follows are 27 T cell receptor beta chains derived from one specimen sequenced in a study of CD8 T cells in ankylosing spondylitis. Study results and limitations: A motif in TCR beta, a set of 8 or 9 highly homologous variants, appeared characteristic of ankylosing spondylitis blood.

Their recognized antigens are unknown. TCRdb ran MiXCR on the 5' RACE reads and lists one entry per CDR3 protein. The sample yields 390,000 or so distinct CDR3 sequences, around 20% seen once. The material sequenced was blood, either unsorted or a sorted T cell fraction (not recorded which). The receptors here all came from a male donor with ankylosing spondylitis.

The V call is TRBV6-5, the J call TRBJ1-1, with D tentatively TRBD1 (6 bases). The CDR3 length is 13 residues. The germline V gene has CDR1 MNHEY and CDR2 SVGAGI. Trimming pared 0 bases from V and 11 bases from J, leaving 13 bases between. CDR3 DNA: TGTGCCAGCAGTTACTCGAGGGGGGCGGCGGCTTTCTTT. This translates into CASSYSRGAAAFF.

This clonotype appeared once. CDR3 bases: TGCAGCGTCACCCTGGGAAGAGGTTATGGCTACACCTTC. Protein: CSVTLGRGYGYTF. The chain combines TRBV29-1 with TRBJ1-2, with D unclear. Trimming removed 6 bases from V and 5 bases from J, with 16 bases in between. Germline lookup yields CDR1 SQVTM and CDR2 ANQGSEA. The CDR3 totals 13 residues.

This clonotype was counted a few times. The CDR3 region is CASTRLASTDTQYF. As DNA, the CDR3 is TGTGCCAGCACCAGACTAGCGAGCACAGATACGCAGTATTTT. This rearrangement joins TRBV11-3 to TRBJ2-3, with 8 bases identical to TRBD2. V shed 7 bases, J shed 0 bases, and the junction held 3 bases outside the gene matches. The germline V gene has CDR1 SGHNT and CDR2 YENEEA. The CDR3 consists of 14 residues.

This clonotype showed up just a few times. This sequence joins TRBV20-1 and TRBJ1-5, with TRBD1 as a possible D gene (5 bases). Germline V lookup: CDR1 DFQATT, CDR2 SNEGSKA (reference sequence). Trimming stripped 5 bases from V and 4 bases from J, with 15 bases between. The CDR3 spans 14 residues. CDR3 in amino acids: CSARRGAENQPQHF. As DNA, the CDR3 is TGCAGTGCTCGGCGAGGGGCAGAGAATCAGCCCCAGCATTTT.

This rearrangement joins TRBV9 to TRBJ2-5; 10 nucleotides align to TRBD2. Germline V gives CDR1 SGDLS, CDR2 YYNGEE. This CDR3 region has 19 residues. Trimming removed 3 bases from V and 2 bases from J; junction bases left unmatched: 16. This CDR3 reads CASSAHGWGDSGRQETQYF. CDR3 sequence (DNA): TGTGCCAGCAGCGCCCACGGTTGGGGGGATAGCGGGAGGCAAGAGACCCAGTACTTC.

This clonotype came up once. The genes are TRBV5-5 and TRBJ1-5; the match to TRBD1 covers 7 bases. Germline assignment: CDR1 SGHKS and CDR2 YYEKEE (reference sequence). CDR3 length equals 17 residues. V lost 1 base, J lost 7 bases, and 14 bases stayed unmatched. CDR3 DNA sequence: TGTGCCAGCAGCTTGTTGTCTTACAGGGGCGCGGGGCAGCCCCAGCATTTT. It codes for CASSLLSYRGAGQPQHF.

This clonotype was found a few times. V gene TRBV2 combines with J gene TRBJ2-2; TRBD2 aligns across 7 bases. This CDR3 region has 14 residues. Germline V gene data show CDR1 as SNHLY and CDR2 as FYNNEI. V gave up 7 bases and J gave up 4 bases; unmatched junction bases: 6. The CDR3 DNA is TGTGCCAGCATCGAACTAGCGCTCACCGGGGAGCTGTTTTTT. Its translation: CASIELALTGELFF.

The chain carries TRBV11-3 and TRBJ2-1; D is tentatively TRBD1 or TRBD2 (5 bases each). Germline V CDR1 and CDR2: SGHNT, YENEEA. V lost 1 base and J lost 6, with 13 bases in between. The CDR3 sequence is 15 residues long. CDR3 nucleotide sequence: TGTGCCAGCAGCTTAGTTGGGGGAGTGGTCAATGAGCAGTTCTTC. It is translated as CASSLVGGVVNEQFF.

This clonotype was seen a handful of times. The chain employs TRBV4-2 and TRBJ1-2; the D is unclear. The CDR3 is 14 amino acids. The germline CDR1 and CDR2 sequences are LGHNA and YNFKEQ. With 0 bases removed from V and 4 bases from J, the gap between germline ends came to 9 bases. CDR3 coding DNA: TGTGCCAGCAGCCAAGATCTACAGCCCTATGGCTACACCTTC. Translated: CASSQDLQPYGYTF.

This sequence joins TRBV27 and TRBJ1-2; no reliable D call. Between the trimmed V and J ends, which lost 5 bases and 2 bases, there was a span of 15 bases. CDR1 is MNHEY, CDR2 SMNVEV, per germline (reference sequence). CDR3 length equals 15 residues. The CDR3 region has the DNA TGTGCCAGCAGTCCTGCTGCTGGGCGGAACTATGGCTACACCTTC. Amino acids: CASSPAAGRNYGYTF.

V is TRBV28 and J is TRBJ1-2; a weak D match, TRBD1 (5 bases). The germline gives CDR1 MDHEN, CDR2 SYDVKM. The length of the CDR3 is 15 residues. Trimming removed 8 bases from V and 7 bases from J, with 23 bases in between. CDR3 sequence reads: CASRNRGGTFGGYTF. The DNA of the CDR3 is TGTGCCAGCCGAAACCGGGGAGGGACCTTCGGTGGCTACACCTTC.

V usage is TRBV28 and J usage is TRBJ1-5; TRBD1 matches 11 bases. V shed 6 bases and J 5 bases; nucleotides not matched to a gene: 6. CDR1 MDHEN and CDR2 SYDVKM come from the germline V gene. CDR3 length: 15 residues. The CDR3 sequence is CASRLGQGAYQPQHF. CDR3 in DNA: TGTGCCAGCAGACTCGGACAGGGGGCATATCAGCCCCAGCATTTT.

V is TRBV9 and J is TRBJ1-2, with D unresolved. The CDR3 loop spans 14 amino acids. Trimming shortened V by 0 bases and J by 5 bases, and 11 bases separated the two germline ends. Germline-derived CDR1 and CDR2 are SGDLS and YYNGEE. CDR3 loop: CASSVGEAYYGYTF. The CDR3 DNA reads as TGTGCCAGCAGCGTAGGAGAAGCTTATTATGGCTACACCTTC. The variable domain in full, with the rest retrieved from reference TRBV9 and TRBJ1-2, is DSGVTQTPKHLITATGQRVTLRCSPRSGDLSVYWYQQSLDQGLQFLIQYYNGEERAKGNILERFSAQQFPDLHSELNLSSLELGDSALYFCASSVGEAYYGYTFGSGTRLTVV.

The CDR3 DNA reads as TGTGCCAGCGGACGGTGGGCCGGGGAGCTGTTTTTT. Encoded protein: CASGRWAGELFF. The chain couples TRBV25-1 to TRBJ2-2; D is ambiguous. Per germline, CDR1 MGHDK and CDR2 SYGVNS. Deletions cut 8 bases from V and 6 bases from J, with 10 bases between. CDR3 length: 12 amino acids.

The chain combines TRBV7-2 with TRBJ2-5; 10 bases line up with TRBD2. CDR3 length equals 16 residues. CDR1 and CDR2 from the germline V gene are SGHTA and FQGNSA. Unmatched junction bases numbered 8, after V lost 2 bases and J lost 5 bases. In nucleotides, the CDR3 is TGTGCCAGCAGCTTATTGGGGCTGACTAGCGGGGAGACCCAGTACTTC. This gives the protein CASSLLGLTSGETQYF.

In its sample, this clonotype was seen a few times. V and J are TRBV20-1 and TRBJ2-5; D is perhaps TRBD1 (6 bases). Germline V lookup: CDR1 DFQATT, CDR2 SNEGSKA (reference sequence). Trimming took 7 bases from V and 0 from J, leaving 12 bases between them. The length of the CDR3 is 13 residues. CDR3 residues: CSGQRTDQETQYF. Here the CDR3 DNA reads TGCAGTGGCCAACGGACAGACCAAGAGACCCAGTACTTC.

V gene TRBV5-1 combines with J gene TRBJ2-3, with 8 positions matching TRBD1. This CDR3 is 16 amino acids long. The J segment lost 8 bases and the V segment lost 6 bases, leaving 17 bases of the junction unmatched. CDR1 and CDR2 from the germline V gene are SGHRS and YFSETQ. CDR3 residues: CASTGRTGRRSVTQYF. In DNA, the CDR3 is TGCGCCAGCACTGGTAGGACAGGGAGGCGATCGGTTACGCAGTATTTT.

This clonotype came up many times. The rearrangement uses TRBV5-1 and TRBJ2-1; 9 nucleotides match TRBD2. With 3 bases clipped from V and 4 bases from J, the junction kept 5 bases outside the gene matches. CDR3 length: 15 amino acids. Germline values: CDR1 SGHRS, CDR2 YFSETQ. The CDR3 DNA reads as TGCGCCAGCAGCTGGTATAGCGGGAGATACAATGAGCAGTTCTTC. It codes for CASSWYSGRYNEQFF.

This clonotype was detected only a few times. The chain joins TRBV20-1 to TRBJ2-3; 11 nucleotides match TRBD2. In germline, CDR1 is DFQATT, CDR2 SNEGSKA (reference sequence). The CDR3 is 13 residues long. The CDR3 region is CSISGRAAATQYF. CDR3 nucleotide sequence: TGCTCCATTAGCGGGAGGGCCGCTGCTACGCAGTATTTT.

This clonotype was counted only a few times. The CDR3 sequence: CSARGPAGKLFF. The CDR3 region has the DNA TGCAGTGCTAGGGGCCCGGCCGGAAAACTGTTTTTT. This sequence joins TRBV20-1 and TRBJ1-4; D is ambiguous. Germline V lookup: CDR1 DFQATT, CDR2 SNEGSKA (reference sequence). The CDR3 runs to 12 residues. V was pared by 3 bases and J by 10 bases, with 12 bases between.

V gene TRBV20-1 combines with J gene TRBJ1-6, with D unclear. The CDR3 contains 16 residues. The germline CDR1 and CDR2 sequences are DFQATT and SNEGSKA (reference sequence). The CDR3 sequence is CSAGQVRSLGNSPLHF. CDR3 DNA: TGCAGCGCCGGTCAGGTTAGAAGCCTGGGTAATTCACCCCTCCACTTT.

The chain is built from TRBV2 and TRBJ2-2, with D maybe TRBD1 (6 bases). V was clipped by 5 bases and J by 4 bases, with 11 bases between them. The CDR3 totals 14 residues. Germline V gene sequence: CDR1 SNHLY, CDR2 FYNNEI. CDR3 nucleotide sequence: TGTGCCAGCAGTTACAGGGATTCCACCGGGGAGCTGTTTTTT. Translating it yields CASSYRDSTGELFF.

The chain combines TRBV9 with TRBJ2-5; 9 nucleotides align to TRBD2. Germline V gives CDR1 SGDLS, CDR2 YYNGEE. The CDR3 sequence is 16 residues long. After removal of 0 bases from V and 5 bases from J, the junction contained 8 bases not matched to a gene. The CDR3 sequence: CASSVGGTSFRETQYF. CDR3 in DNA: TGTGCCAGCAGCGTAGGTGGGACTAGCTTCCGGGAGACCCAGTACTTC.

The genes are TRBV7-9 and TRBJ2-7; 10 bases line up with TRBD1. Looked up from germline, CDR1 is SEHNR and CDR2 is FQNEAQ (reference sequence). Trimming at V came to 6 bases and at J to 4 bases, leaving 9 bases not matched to a gene. The CDR3 spans 15 residues. The CDR3 bases are TGTGCCAGCAGAGGCCCGGGACAGGGGATTTACGAGCAGTACTTC. Residues: CASRGPGQGIYEQYF.

In this sample, this clonotype turned up many times. The chain joins TRBV7-2 to TRBJ2-2; D perhaps matches TRBD1 (5 bases). Germline CDR1 SGHTA, CDR2 FQGNSA. The CDR3 totals 16 residues. V lost 5 bases and J lost 8, with 21 bases in between. In DNA, the CDR3 is TGTGCCAGCAGCCCCAAAGGGGCACAGTCCGTTGGGGAGCTGTTTTTT. It translates to CASSPKGAQSVGELFF.

This chain uses TRBV2 with TRBJ2-5, with TRBD2 identical over 12 bases. V was pared by 11 bases and J by 2 bases, with 6 bases of the junction left unmatched. Per the germline V gene, CDR1 is SNHLY and CDR2 is FYNNEI. The CDR3 is made up of 14 amino acids. CDR3 loop: CASRTSGIQETQYF. CDR3 DNA: TGTGCCTCCAGGACTAGCGGGATTCAAGAGACCCAGTACTTC.

The table lists this clonotype with a few counts. V gene TRBV6-1 combines with J gene TRBJ1-1, with a weak D call TRBD1 (5 bases). Trimming removed 1 base at V and 3 bases at J, with 15 bases between. The CDR3 sequence is 16 residues long. CDR1 MNHNS and CDR2 SASEGT come from the germline V gene. The CDR3 spells CASSEVLRGGDTEAFF. The CDR3, as DNA: TGTGCCAGCAGTGAAGTGCTACGTGGGGGAGACACTGAAGCTTTCTTT.